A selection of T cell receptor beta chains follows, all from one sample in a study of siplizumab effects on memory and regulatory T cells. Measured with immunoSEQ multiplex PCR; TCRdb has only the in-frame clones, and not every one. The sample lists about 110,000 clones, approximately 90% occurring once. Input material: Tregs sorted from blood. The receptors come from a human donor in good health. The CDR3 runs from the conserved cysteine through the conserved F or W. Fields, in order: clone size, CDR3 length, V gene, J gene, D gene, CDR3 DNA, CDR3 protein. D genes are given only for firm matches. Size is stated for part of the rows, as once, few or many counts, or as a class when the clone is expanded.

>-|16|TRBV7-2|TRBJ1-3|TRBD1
TGTGCCAGCAGCTCCCAGTTCGGGACAGTTGGAAACACCATATATTTT
CASSSQFGTVGNTIYF
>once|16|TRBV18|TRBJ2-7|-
TGTGCCAGCTCACGATGGGTCCGAGGAGAATCCTACGAGCAGTACTTC
CASSRWVRGESYEQYF
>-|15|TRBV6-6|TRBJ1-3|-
TGTGCCAGCAGCCGACAGTTCTTCTCTGGAAACACCATATATTTT
CASSRQFFSGNTIYF
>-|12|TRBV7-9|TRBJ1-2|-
TGTGCCAGCAGCCCCATGAGGTTTGGCTACACCTTC
CASSPMRFGYTF
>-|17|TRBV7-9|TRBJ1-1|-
TGTGCCAGCAGCCACGCGCTTGGCAGGCCGATGATAACTGAAGCTTTCTTT
CASSHALGRPMITEAFF
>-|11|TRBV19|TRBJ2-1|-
TGTGCCAGTTCTATCTACAATGAGCAGTTCTTC
CASSIYNEQFF
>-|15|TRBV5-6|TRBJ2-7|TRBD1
TGTGCCAGCAGCTCCGGGACAGGGTTTAGCTACGAGCAGTACTTC
CASSSGTGFSYEQYF
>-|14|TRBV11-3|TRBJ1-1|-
TGTGCCAGCAGCTTAGGGGGCCGCAACACTGAAGCTTTCTTT
CASSLGGRNTEAFF
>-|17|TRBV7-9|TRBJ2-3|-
TGTGCCAGCAGCTTCTCTAGACGATACGCTAGCACAGATACGCAGTATTTT
CASSFSRRYASTDTQYF
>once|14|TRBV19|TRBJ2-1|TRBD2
TGTGCCAGTAGAAGACTAGCGGGGTCCAATGAGCAGTTCTTC
CASRRLAGSNEQFF
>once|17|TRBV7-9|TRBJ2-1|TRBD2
TGTGCCAGCAGCTTAGCGCGTACTAGCGGGAGGTACAATGAGCAGTTCTTC
CASSLARTSGRYNEQFF
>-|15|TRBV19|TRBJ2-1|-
TGTGCCAGTAGTGCCCTGAAGAGCTCCTACAATGAGCAGTTCTTC
CASSALKSSYNEQFF
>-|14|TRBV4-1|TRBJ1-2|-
TGCGCCAGCAGCCGACCTATTGCCTCTCCCGTCTACACCTTC
CASSRPIASPVYTF
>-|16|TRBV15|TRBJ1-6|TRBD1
TGTGCCACCAGCAGAGATCGAGGACAGGGGACTTCACCCCTCCACTTT
CATSRDRGQGTSPLHF
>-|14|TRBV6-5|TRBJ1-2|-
TGTGCCAGCAGTTTGGGACCACCCCACGGCGGCTACACCTTC
CASSLGPPHGGYTF
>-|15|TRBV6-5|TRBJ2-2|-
TGTGCCAGCAGTGCAGGACTCCGGAACACCGGGGAGCTGTTTTTT
CASSAGLRNTGELFF
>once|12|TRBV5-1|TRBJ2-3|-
TGCGCCAGCAGTTTTAGCACAGATACGCAGTATTTT
CASSFSTDTQYF
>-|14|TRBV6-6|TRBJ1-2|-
TGTGCCAGCAGTTACTCGATCGGGGCGGATGGCTACACCTTC
CASSYSIGADGYTF
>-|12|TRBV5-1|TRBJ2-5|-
TGCGCCAGCAGCCGAGAGCAAGAGACCCAGTACTTC
CASSREQETQYF
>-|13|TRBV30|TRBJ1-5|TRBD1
TGTGCCTGTCGGACAGGAAACAATCAGCCCCAGCATTTT
CACRTGNNQPQHF
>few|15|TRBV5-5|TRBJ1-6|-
TGTGCCAGCAGCTCCCGCGGCCTTTATAATTCACCCCTCCACTTT
CASSSRGLYNSPLHF
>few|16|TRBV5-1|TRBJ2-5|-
TGCGCCAGCAGCTTGATTTTCGGTACAGCCCAAGAGACCCAGTACTTC
CASSLIFGTAQETQYF
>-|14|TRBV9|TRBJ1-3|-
TGTGCCAGCAGTGGAGGGGCCTTTGGAAACACCATATATTTT
CASSGGAFGNTIYF
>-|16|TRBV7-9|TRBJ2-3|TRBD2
TGTGCCAGCAGCTTACGGGGGGGAACTAGCACAGATACGCAGTATTTT
CASSLRGGTSTDTQYF
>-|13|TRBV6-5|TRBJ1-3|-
TGTGCCAGCAGGTTACTCGCTGGAAACACCATATATTTT
CASRLLAGNTIYF
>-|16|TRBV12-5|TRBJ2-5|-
TGTGCTAGTGGTTTGGCCCAGACGTGGGGGCAAGAGACCCAGTACTTC
CASGLAQTWGQETQYF
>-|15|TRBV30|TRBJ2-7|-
TGTGCCTGGAGTGTACCCGGGAGTCGCACCCACGAGCAGTACTTC
CAWSVPGSRTHEQYF
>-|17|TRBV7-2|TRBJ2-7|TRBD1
TGTGCCAGCAGCTTAGCACCTCCGGGACAGGGGTCCTACGAGCAGTACTTC
CASSLAPPGQGSYEQYF
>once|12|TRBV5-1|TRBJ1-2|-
TGCGCCAGCAGCTTGGATGTGGGCGCTCCCACCTTC
CASSLDVGAPTF
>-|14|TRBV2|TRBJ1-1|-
TGTGCCAGCAACCGGGACCGAAGGAACACTGAAGCTTTCTTT
CASNRDRRNTEAFF
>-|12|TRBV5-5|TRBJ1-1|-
TGTGCCAGCAGCTTCAGGAACACTGAAGCTTTCTTT
CASSFRNTEAFF
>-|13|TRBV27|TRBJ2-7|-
TGTGCCAGCAGTGTAGACAGTGCCTACGAGCAGTACTTC
CASSVDSAYEQYF
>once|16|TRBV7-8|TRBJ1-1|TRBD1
TGTGCCAGCAGCTCCACCGGGACAGGGCTTTACACAAAGGCTTTCTTT
CASSSTGTGLYTKAFF
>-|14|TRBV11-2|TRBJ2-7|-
TGTGCCAGCAGCTTAGGTCCAGGGTCCTACGAGCAGTACTTC
CASSLGPGSYEQYF
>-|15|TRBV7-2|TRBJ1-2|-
TGTGCCAGCAGCTTAGAATTCAAGGGGATCCACGGCTACACCTTC
CASSLEFKGIHGYTF
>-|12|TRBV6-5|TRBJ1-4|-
TGTGCCAGCAGTTACTTGGGTGAAAAACTGTTTTTT
CASSYLGEKLFF
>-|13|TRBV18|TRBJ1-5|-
TGTGCCAGCTCACCACTTGAGGGTTCCGCCCGGCATTTT
CASSPLEGSARHF
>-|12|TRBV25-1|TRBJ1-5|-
TGTGCCAACATTGGTGGAAGAAGGCCCCAGCATTTT
CANIGGRRPQHF
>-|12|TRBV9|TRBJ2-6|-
TGTGCCACTGGTAATGGGGCCAACGTCCTGACTTTC
CATGNGANVLTF
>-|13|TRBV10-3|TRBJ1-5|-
TGTGCCATCAGTGCCGCCCGAAATCAGCCCCAGCATTTT
CAISAARNQPQHF
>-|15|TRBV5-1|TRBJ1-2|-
TGCGCCAGCAGCGGCCCCGGGACGGGGACCTATGGCTACACCTTC
CASSGPGTGTYGYTF
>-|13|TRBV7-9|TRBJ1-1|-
TGTGCTTCATCGGGGGGCAGAAACACTGAAGCTTTCTTT
CASSGGRNTEAFF
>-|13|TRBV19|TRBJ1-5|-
TGTGCCAGTAGTATTACGGTGAATCAGCCCCAGCATTTT
CASSITVNQPQHF
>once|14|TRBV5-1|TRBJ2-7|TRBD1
TGCGCCAGCAGCTTGGGGACAGGGGCCTACGAGCAGTACTTC
CASSLGTGAYEQYF
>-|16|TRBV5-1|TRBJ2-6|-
TGCGCCAGCAGCTTGACTCTTGCCTCTGGGGCCAACGTCCTGACTTTC
CASSLTLASGANVLTF
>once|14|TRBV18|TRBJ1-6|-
TGTGCCAGCTCACCTGGGGCCCGGGATTCACCCCTCCACTTT
CASSPGARDSPLHF
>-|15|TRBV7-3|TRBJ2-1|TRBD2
TGTGCCAGCAGTCAGATTGGCGGGAGGGGCAATGAGCAGTTCTTC
CASSQIGGRGNEQFF
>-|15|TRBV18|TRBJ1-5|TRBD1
TGTGCCAGCTCACCCCAGGGGGCGGGTGATCAGCCCCAGCATTTT
CASSPQGAGDQPQHF
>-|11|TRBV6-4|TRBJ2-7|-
TGTGCCGGGTCGAGATCCTACGAGCAGTACTTC
CAGSRSYEQYF
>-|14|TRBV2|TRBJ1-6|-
TGTGCCAGCAGTGAACAGGGGAAGGGCTCACCCCTCCACTTT
CASSEQGKGSPLHF
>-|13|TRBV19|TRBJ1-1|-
TGTGCCAGTAACTCGGGACAGAACACTGAAGCTTTCTTT
CASNSGQNTEAFF
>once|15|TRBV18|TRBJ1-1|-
TGTGCCAGCTCACCGAGTGAGGCGGGGAACACTGAAGCTTTCTTT
CASSPSEAGNTEAFF
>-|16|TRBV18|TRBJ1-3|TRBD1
TGTGCCAGCTCACCGGGACAGGGGTATCCTGGAAACACCATATATTTT
CASSPGQGYPGNTIYF
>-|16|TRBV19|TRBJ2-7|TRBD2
TGTGCCAGTAGTTCTCGGACTAGCGGGAGGATTTACGAGCAGTACTTC
CASSSRTSGRIYEQYF
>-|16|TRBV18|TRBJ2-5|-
TGTGCCAGCTCACCGATGCTTAGTGACCAGATGCGGACCCAGTACTTC
CASSPMLSDQMRTQYF